These 19 T cell receptor beta chains were sequenced from one sample in a study of tumor and adjacent non-tumor tissue in lung cancer. RNA was extracted from bulk tissue without any cell sorting. This non-tumor lung sample came from over 3 cm beyond the tumor edge. The library came from three nested PCR rounds adapted from ARM-PCR protocols. TCRdb re-derived calls from the multiplex PCR reads in MiXCR, one entry per CDR3 protein. The data contain 90,000 to 100,000 distinct CDR3 sequences, 75% to 90% of them singletons. Sequences were obtained from distant non-tumor lung tissue. The receptors come from a man aged 55 to 70 with small cell lung cancer.

This clonotype was detected only once. A junction boundary mismatches the germline segment, possibly from a read error. V and J are TRBV11-1 and TRBJ2-1, with 13 bases that match TRBD2. CDR3 length: 18 residues. CDR1 is SGHAT, CDR2 FQDESV, per germline (reference sequence). The CDR3 coding sequence is TGTGTCAGCAGCTCAGGATTGAGGACTAGCGGGAGTGGTAATGAGCAATTCTTC. Amino acid sequence: CVSSSGLRTSGSGNEQFF.

Remarks on this clonotype: No conserved phenylalanine or tryptophan is present at the end of the CDR3, so a read error is the likely explanation. The chain joins TRBV11-2 to TRBJ2-2; 9 nucleotides agree with TRBD1. This CDR3 region has 14 residues. Germline CDR1 reads SGHAT; CDR2 reads FQNNGV. The CDR3 coding sequence is TGTGCCGGCCGCGGGACAGGGAACACTGGGGAGCTGTTTATT. As protein: CAGRGTGNTGELFI.

About this clonotype itself: The junction differs from germline at one of its ends, possibly a read error. The CDR3 loop reads CASSEWGQIQLQHF. CDR3 DNA sequence: TGTGCCAGCAGTGAATGGGGGCAGATTCAGCTCCAGCATTTT. This chain uses TRBV6-1 with TRBJ1-5, with D possibly TRBD1 on 6 matching bases. This CDR3 has 14 amino acids. Germline-derived CDR1 and CDR2 are MNHNS and SASEGT.

Regarding this clonotype: The junction departs from germline at one end; a sequencing error may be responsible. V usage is TRBV7-8 and J usage is TRBJ1-5; the D gene is possibly TRBD1 (5 bases). Germline CDR1 is SGHVS and CDR2 is FQNEAQ. The CDR3 extends over 17 amino acids. CDR3 residues: CASSLVGVYISGQPHHF. DNA of the CDR3: TGTGCCAGCAGCTTAGTGGGGGTCTATATATCGGGTCAGCCCCACCATTTT.

As regards this clonotype: Germline is not matched at one junction end, which may reflect a read error. J is TRBJ1-1 and V is TRBV11-2, with a weak D call TRBD1 (5 bases). This CDR3 is built from 15 residues. Germline assignment: CDR1 SGHAT and CDR2 FQNNGV. The chain's CDR3 is CAISLVTGGYTEAFF. The CDR3 nucleotides read TGTGCCATCAGCTTAGTAACAGGTGGGTACACTGAAGCTTTCTTT.

Comments on this clonotype: This may be a read error: a much more frequent sequence differs by one nucleotide. The genes are TRBV24-1 and TRBJ2-1, with 10 nucleotides matching TRBD1. Per the germline V gene, CDR1 is KGHDR and CDR2 is SFDVKD. This CDR3 has 15 amino acids. Here the CDR3 DNA reads TGTGCCACCAGTGATCCCGGGACAGGGGACAATCAGCAGTTCTTC. Translated: CATSDPGTGDNQQFF.

About this clonotype itself: One end of the junction varies from germline; a read error may be responsible. V gene TRBV29-1 combines with J gene TRBJ2-7, with 7 bases fitting TRBD1. The CDR3 has 13 amino acids. CDR1 is SQVTM, CDR2 ANQGSEA, per germline. The CDR3 protein is CNVGTEPGIEQYF. For the CDR3, the DNA is TGCAACGTTGGGACAGAACCGGGAATCGAGCAGTACTTC.

Details on this clonotype: A read error may account for a junction end that differs from germline. V and J are TRBV4-1 and TRBJ1-5; no definite D call. The CDR3 is made up of 18 amino acids. CDR1 and CDR2 from the germline V gene are MGHRA and YSYEKL. The CDR3 nucleotides are TGCGCCAGTAGCCAAGAAGCCTCCCGGGCCCTTCCCAATCAGCCCCAGCATTTT. Protein sequence: CASSQEASRALPNQPQHF.

A word on this clonotype: One end of the junction is discordant with germline, which a read error may explain. The V and J genes are TRBV6-2 or TRBV6-3 and TRBJ2-5; no definite D call. CDR1 MNHEY and CDR2 SVGEGT come from the germline V gene. The CDR3 totals 14 residues. DNA for the CDR3: TGTGCCAGCAGTTACACCGGAGACCCTGAGAACCAGTACTTC. It specifies CASSYTGDPENQYF.

Note on this clonotype: The CDR3 does not close with the conserved phenylalanine or tryptophan, likely indicating a read error. The chain is built from TRBV29-1 and TRBJ1-1; D gene unclear. Germline CDR1 and CDR2: SQVTM and ANQGSEA. The CDR3 has 14 amino acids. Trimming shortened V by 8 bases and J by 1 base, and 17 bases separated the two germline ends. CDR3 DNA sequence: TGCAGCTCAACCGGGATTTCCCAGAACACTGAAGCTTTCCAT. This sequence encodes CSSTGISQNTEAFH.

Turning to this clonotype: As the CDR3 is not closed by the conserved phenylalanine or tryptophan, this likely results from a read error. The V gene is TRBV6-2 or TRBV6-3, the J gene TRBJ2-7; 8 bases line up with TRBD2. Germline V gene sequence: CDR1 MNHEY, CDR2 SVGEGT. The CDR3 extends over 15 amino acids. V was pared by 6 bases and J by 1 base, with 8 bases of the junction left unmatched. In DNA form, the CDR3 reads TGTGCCAGCAGATCAGCGGGAGTGAGGTCCTACGAGCAGTACCTC. Its protein is CASRSAGVRSYEQYL.

The chain carries TRBV12-3 or TRBV12-4 and TRBJ1-1; TRBD1 is a possible D gene (5 bases). V lost 3 bases and J 1 base, leaving 9 bases between the germline ends. This CDR3 has 14 amino acids. The CDR3 DNA reads as TGTGCCAGCAGTTTTTGGGACCCGAACACTGAAGCTTTCTTT. Translation gives CASSFWDPNTEAFF.

The V call is TRBV30, the J call TRBJ2-7, with D unresolved. Trimming cost V 1 base and J 10 bases, with 17 bases left between them. This CDR3 is built from 13 residues. The germline V gene encodes CDR1 GTSNPN and CDR2 SVGIG (reference sequence). The CDR3: CAWSEGSSYNQYF. In DNA, the CDR3 is TGTGCCTGGAGTGAGGGAAGCTCCTACAATCAGTACTTC.

Remarks on this clonotype: A junction boundary mismatches the germline segment, possibly from a read error. V gene TRBV7-8 combines with J gene TRBJ2-5; possibly TRBD2 for D (6 bases). The CDR3 runs to 15 residues. Germline V CDR1 and CDR2: SGHVS, FQNEAQ. In DNA form, the CDR3 reads TGTGCCAGCAGGTCCGGGACTCTAATCCAAGAGACCCAGTGCTTC. Protein sequence: CASRSGTLIQETQCF.

V and J are TRBV6-5 and TRBJ2-1; D tentatively fits TRBD1 or TRBD2 (5 bases each). Trimming took 6 bases from V and 5 from J, leaving 14 bases between them. CDR1 is MNHEY, CDR2 SVGAGI, per germline. The CDR3 is 14 amino acids. CDR3: CASRRAGMNNEQFF. The CDR3 region has the DNA TGTGCCAGCAGGAGGGCAGGGATGAACAATGAGCAGTTCTTC.

As for this clonotype: With a much larger clone just one base away, this may be a read error. The chain employs TRBV30 and TRBJ2-3; D could derive from TRBD1 or TRBD2 (5 bases each). CDR3 length equals 13 residues. Trimming took off 4 bases at V and 6 bases at J, with 14 bases between the two ends. The germline CDR1 and CDR2 sequences are GTSNPN and SVGIG (reference sequence). The CDR3 is CAWNKGWGDTQYF. In DNA form, the CDR3 reads TGTGCCTGGAACAAGGGGTGGGGGGATACGCAGTATTTT.

In the case of this clonotype: At one boundary the junction diverges from the germline segment, which might be a read error. The rearrangement uses TRBV7-9 and TRBJ1-1; the D is unclear. Germline V gene lookup returns CDR1 SEHNR and CDR2 FQNEAQ (reference sequence). This CDR3 region has 15 residues. CDR3 DNA: TGTGTCAGCAGCTTCTCAGGACGGGGAATCACTGAAGCTTTCTTT. Protein sequence: CVSSFSGRGITEAFF. Together with reference TRBV7-9 and TRBJ1-1, the CDR3 gives the full variable domain: DTGVSQNPRHKITKRGQNVTFRCDPISEHNRLYWYRQTLGQGPEFLTYFQNEAQLEKSRLLSDRFSAERPKGSFSTLEIQRTEQGDSAMYLCVSSFSGRGITEAFFGQGTRLTVV.

Worth noting for this clonotype: Because it lacks the conserved phenylalanine or tryptophan at the end, this CDR3 is likely a read error. This chain joins TRBV6-5 and TRBJ2-7, with 8 bases aligning to TRBD2. In germline, CDR1 is MNHEY, CDR2 SVGAGI. The CDR3 runs to 15 residues. This CDR3 reads CASTYSAAGVSEQYL. The CDR3 nucleotides read TGTGCCAGCACTTACTCGGCAGCGGGAGTAAGTGAGCAGTACTTA.

This sequence joins TRBV29-1 and TRBJ1-2; D not certain. CDR3 size: 14 residues. Germline V CDR1 and CDR2: SQVTM, ANQGSEA. V dropped 3 bases and J dropped 10 bases, with 21 bases sitting between them. CDR3 residues: CSVESRAEYYDYTF. In nucleotides, the CDR3 is TGCAGCGTTGAGTCCCGGGCGGAGTACTACGACTACACCTTC.